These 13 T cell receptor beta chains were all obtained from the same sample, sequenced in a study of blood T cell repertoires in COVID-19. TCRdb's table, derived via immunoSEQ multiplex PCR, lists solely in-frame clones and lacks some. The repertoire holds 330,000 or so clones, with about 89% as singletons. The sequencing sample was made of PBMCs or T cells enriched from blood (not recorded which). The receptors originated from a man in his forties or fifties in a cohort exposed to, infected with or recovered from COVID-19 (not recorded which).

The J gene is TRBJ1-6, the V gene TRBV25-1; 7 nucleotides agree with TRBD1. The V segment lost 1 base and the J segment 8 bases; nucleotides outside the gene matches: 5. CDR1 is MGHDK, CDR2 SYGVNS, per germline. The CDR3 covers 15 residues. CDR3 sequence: CASSESPTGYSPLHF. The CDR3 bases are TGTGCCAGCAGTGAATCGCCGACAGGGTATTCACCCCTCCACTTT.

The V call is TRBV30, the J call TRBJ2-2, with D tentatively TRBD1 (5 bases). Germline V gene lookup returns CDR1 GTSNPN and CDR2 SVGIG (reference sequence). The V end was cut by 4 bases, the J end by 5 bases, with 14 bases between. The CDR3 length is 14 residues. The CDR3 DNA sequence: TGTGCCTGGACCAGGACAAGAGAGACCGGGGAGCTGTTTTTT. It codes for CAWTRTRETGELFF.

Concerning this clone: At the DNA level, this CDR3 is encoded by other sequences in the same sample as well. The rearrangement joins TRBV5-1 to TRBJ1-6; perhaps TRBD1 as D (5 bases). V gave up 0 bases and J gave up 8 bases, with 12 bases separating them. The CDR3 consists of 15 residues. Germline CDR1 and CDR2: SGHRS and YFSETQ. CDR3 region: CASSLALRAYSPLHF. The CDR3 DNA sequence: TGCGCCAGCAGCTTGGCCCTCAGGGCTTATTCACCCCTCCACTTT.

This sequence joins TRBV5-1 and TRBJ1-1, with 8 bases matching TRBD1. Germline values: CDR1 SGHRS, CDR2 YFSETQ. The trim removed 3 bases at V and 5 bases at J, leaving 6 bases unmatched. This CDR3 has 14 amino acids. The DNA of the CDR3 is TGCGCCAGCAGCTCTCAGGGGGCGCGGACTGAAGCTTTCTTT. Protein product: CASSSQGARTEAFF. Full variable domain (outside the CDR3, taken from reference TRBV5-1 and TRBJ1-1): KAGVTQTPRYLIKTRGQQVTLSCSPISGHRSVSWYQQTPGQGLQFLFEYFSETQRNKGNFPGRFSGRQFSNSRSEMNVSTLELGDSALYLCASSSQGARTEAFFGQGTRLTVV.

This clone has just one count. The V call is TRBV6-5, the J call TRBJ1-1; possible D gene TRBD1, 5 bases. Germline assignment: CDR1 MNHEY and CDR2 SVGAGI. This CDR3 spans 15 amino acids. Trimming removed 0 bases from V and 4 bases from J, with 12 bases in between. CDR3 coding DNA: TGTGCCAGCAGTTACTCGAACCAGGGTACCACTGAAGCTTTCTTT. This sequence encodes CASSYSNQGTTEAFF.

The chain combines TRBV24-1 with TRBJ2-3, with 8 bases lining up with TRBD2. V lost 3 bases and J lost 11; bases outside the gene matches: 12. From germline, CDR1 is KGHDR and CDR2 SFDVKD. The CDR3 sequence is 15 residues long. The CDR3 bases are TGTGCCACCAGTGATCCGGGACTAGATTTGGGCATGCAGTATTTT. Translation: CATSDPGLDLGMQYF.

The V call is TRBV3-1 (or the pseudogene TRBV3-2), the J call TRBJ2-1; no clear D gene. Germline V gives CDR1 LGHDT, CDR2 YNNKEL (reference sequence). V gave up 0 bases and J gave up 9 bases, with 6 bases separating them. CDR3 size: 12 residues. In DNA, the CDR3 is TGTGCCAGCAGCCAAGATAGAACTGAGCAGTTCTTC. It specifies CASSQDRTEQFF.

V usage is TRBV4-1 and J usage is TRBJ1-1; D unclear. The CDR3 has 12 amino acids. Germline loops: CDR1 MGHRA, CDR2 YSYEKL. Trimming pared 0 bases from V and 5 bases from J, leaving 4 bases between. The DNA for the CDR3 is TGCGCCAGCAGCCAAGACAGGACTGAAGCTTTCTTT. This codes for CASSQDRTEAFF.

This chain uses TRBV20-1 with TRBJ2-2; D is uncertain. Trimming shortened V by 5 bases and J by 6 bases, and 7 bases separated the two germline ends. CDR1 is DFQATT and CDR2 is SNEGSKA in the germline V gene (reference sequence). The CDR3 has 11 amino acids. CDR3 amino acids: CSAALSGELFF. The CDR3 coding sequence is TGCAGTGCTGCGTTGTCCGGGGAGCTGTTTTTT.

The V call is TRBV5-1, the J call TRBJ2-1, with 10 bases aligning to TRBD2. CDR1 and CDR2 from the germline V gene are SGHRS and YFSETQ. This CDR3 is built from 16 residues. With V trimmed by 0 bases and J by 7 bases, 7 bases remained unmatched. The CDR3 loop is CASSLAVLAGTNEQFF. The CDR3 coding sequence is TGCGCCAGCAGCTTGGCCGTACTAGCGGGGACAAATGAGCAGTTCTTC.

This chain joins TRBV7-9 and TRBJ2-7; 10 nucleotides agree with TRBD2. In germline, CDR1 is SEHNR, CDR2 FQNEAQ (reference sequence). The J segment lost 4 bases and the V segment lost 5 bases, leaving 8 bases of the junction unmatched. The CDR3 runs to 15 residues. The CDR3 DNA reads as TGTGCCAGCAGCAATTCTAGCGGGAGTATTTACGAGCAGTACTTC. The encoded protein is CASSNSSGSIYEQYF.

The CDR3 loop reads CASSLTSGRRETQYF. As DNA, the CDR3 is TGTGCCAGCAGTCTGACTAGCGGGAGGAGAGAGACCCAGTACTTC. This chain uses TRBV28 with TRBJ2-5; 13 bases agree with TRBD2. The germline gives CDR1 MDHEN, CDR2 SYDVKM. Unmatched junction bases numbered 4, after V lost 5 bases and J lost 4 bases. The CDR3 runs 15 residues. The full variable domain, its missing parts supplied by reference TRBV28 and TRBJ2-5, is DVKVTQSSRYLVKRTGEKVFLECVQDMDHENMFWYRQDPGLGLRLIYFSYDVKMKEKGDIPEGYSVSREKKERFSLILESASTNQTSMYLCASSLTSGRRETQYFGPGTRLLVL.

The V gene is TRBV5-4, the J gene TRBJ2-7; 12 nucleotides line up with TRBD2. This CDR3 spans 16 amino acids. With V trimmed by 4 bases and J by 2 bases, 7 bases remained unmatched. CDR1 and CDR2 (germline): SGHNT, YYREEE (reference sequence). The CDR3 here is CASSIGTSGYPYEQYF. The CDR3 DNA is TGTGCCAGCAGCATCGGGACTAGCGGGTATCCCTACGAGCAGTACTTC.